Below, 4 T cell receptor beta chains from the same sample are listed, as sequenced in a study of control samples from healthy donors and cancer patients. TCRdb's table, derived via immunoSEQ multiplex PCR, lists solely in-frame clones and lacks some. In the table there are around 97,000 clones, about 89% of which are singletons. Input material: PBMCs. The receptor source for this set is a man aged 55 to 70 with lung cancer.

The chain carries TRBV6-6 and TRBJ2-3; no clear D. Germline values: CDR1 MNHNY, CDR2 SVGAGI (reference sequence). V was shortened by 8 bases and J by 8 bases, with 14 bases between the two germline ends. The CDR3 contains 12 residues. In nucleotides, the CDR3 is TGTGCCAGCTTATCCCAGATAGCTACGCAGTATTTT. It translates to CASLSQIATQYF.

This sequence joins TRBV6-2 or TRBV6-3 and TRBJ2-1; 8 bases are shared with TRBD2. The V gene end was trimmed by 2 bases and the J gene end by 6 bases; junction bases not matched to a gene: 9. The CDR3 is made up of 16 amino acids. CDR1 MNHEY and CDR2 SVGEGT come from the germline V gene. Here the CDR3 DNA reads TGTGCCAGCAGTTACAGAACGCTAGCGGGCACCAATGAGCAGTTCTTC. Its protein product is CASSYRTLAGTNEQFF.

This chain links TRBV5-5 with TRBJ1-2; 8 nucleotides match TRBD1. The germline V gene encodes CDR1 SGHKS and CDR2 YYEKEE (reference sequence). This CDR3 has 17 residues. The V and J ends lost 1 base and 3 bases, in that order; junction bases with no gene match: 11. DNA for the CDR3: TGTGCCAGCAGCTTGAGGGCAGGGGGCGCTTTAGACTATGGCTACACCTTC. As protein: CASSLRAGGALDYGYTF.

V and J are TRBV18 and TRBJ1-2; D remains ambiguous. The germline V and J ends were trimmed by 0 bases and 7 bases, with 15 bases remaining between them. In germline, CDR1 is KGHSH, CDR2 LQKENI. The CDR3 spans 15 residues. CDR3 DNA: TGTGCCAGCTCACCACCGTCGGAACAAACGGGTGGCTACACCTTC. Protein product: CASSPPSEQTGGYTF.